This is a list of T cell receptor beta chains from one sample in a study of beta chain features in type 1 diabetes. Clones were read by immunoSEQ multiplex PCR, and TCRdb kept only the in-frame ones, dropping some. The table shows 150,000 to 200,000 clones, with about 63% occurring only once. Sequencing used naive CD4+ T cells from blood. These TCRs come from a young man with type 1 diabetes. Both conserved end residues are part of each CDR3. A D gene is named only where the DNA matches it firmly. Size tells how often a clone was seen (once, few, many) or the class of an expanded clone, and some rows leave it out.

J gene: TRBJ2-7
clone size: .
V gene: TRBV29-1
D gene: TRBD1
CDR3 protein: CSVATGSYEQYF
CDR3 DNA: TGCAGCGTGGCGACAGGGTCCTACGAGCAGTACTTC

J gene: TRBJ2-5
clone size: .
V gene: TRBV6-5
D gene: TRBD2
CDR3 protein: CASSLGLAGETQYF
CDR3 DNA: TGTGCCAGCAGTCTGGGACTAGCGGGAGAGACCCAGTACTTC

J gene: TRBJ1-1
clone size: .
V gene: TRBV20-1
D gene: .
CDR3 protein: CSARLGAFF
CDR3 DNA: TGCAGTGCTAGACTAGGAGCTTTCTTT

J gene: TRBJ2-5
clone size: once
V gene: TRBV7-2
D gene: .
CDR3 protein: CASSLVGGEPMGTQYF
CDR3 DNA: TGTGCCAGCAGCTTAGTCGGGGGCGAACCGATGGGGACCCAGTACTTC

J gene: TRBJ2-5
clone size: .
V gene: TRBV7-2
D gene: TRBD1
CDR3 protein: CASSLGTGGLETQYF
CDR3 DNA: TGTGCCAGCAGCTTAGGGACAGGGGGTTTAGAGACCCAGTACTTC

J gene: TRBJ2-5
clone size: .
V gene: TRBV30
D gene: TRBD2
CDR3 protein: CAWLSRMRGGETQYF
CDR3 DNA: TGTGCCTGGCTATCCCGGATGCGGGGGGGAGAGACCCAGTACTTC

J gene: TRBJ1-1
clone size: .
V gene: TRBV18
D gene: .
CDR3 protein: CASSPVGANTEAFF
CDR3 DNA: TGTGCCAGCTCCCCCGTGGGGGCGAACACTGAAGCTTTCTTT

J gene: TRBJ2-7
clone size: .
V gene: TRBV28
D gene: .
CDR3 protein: CASSAQGSGTFEQYF
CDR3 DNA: TGTGCCAGCAGTGCCCAGGGGTCAGGGACCTTCGAGCAGTACTTC

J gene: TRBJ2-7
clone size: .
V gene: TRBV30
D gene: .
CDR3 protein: CAWSVGGHEQYF
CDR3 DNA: TGTGCCTGGAGTGTGGGGGGACACGAGCAGTACTTC

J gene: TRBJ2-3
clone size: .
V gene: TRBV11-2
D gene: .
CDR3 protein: CASSPSGTDTQYF
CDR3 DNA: TGTGCCAGCAGCCCCTCGGGCACAGATACGCAGTATTTT

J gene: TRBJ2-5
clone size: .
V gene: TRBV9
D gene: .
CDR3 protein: CASSPLRGETQYF
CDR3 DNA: TGTGCCAGCAGCCCCCTTCGAGGAGAGACCCAGTACTTC

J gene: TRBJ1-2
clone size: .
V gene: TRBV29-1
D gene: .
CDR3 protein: CSVEDIQQTVYYGYTF
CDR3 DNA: TGCAGCGTTGAAGATATCCAACAGACAGTTTACTATGGCTACACCTTC

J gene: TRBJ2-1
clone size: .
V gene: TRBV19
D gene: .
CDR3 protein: CASSIGEYYNEQFF
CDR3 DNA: TGTGCCAGTAGTATAGGCGAGTACTACAATGAGCAGTTCTTC

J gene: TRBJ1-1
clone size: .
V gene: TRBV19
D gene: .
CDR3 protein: CASSIEGNTEAFF
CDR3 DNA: TGTGCCAGTAGTATCGAAGGAAACACTGAAGCTTTCTTT

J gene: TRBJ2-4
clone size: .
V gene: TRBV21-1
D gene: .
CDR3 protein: CASSLRLAYINIQYF
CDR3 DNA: TGTGCCAGCAGCCTCAGATTAGCTTATATCAACATTCAGTACTTC

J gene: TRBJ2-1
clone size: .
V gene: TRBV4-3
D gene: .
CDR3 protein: CASSQALGEYNEQFF
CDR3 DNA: TGCGCCAGCAGCCAAGCTCTAGGGGAATACAATGAGCAGTTCTTC

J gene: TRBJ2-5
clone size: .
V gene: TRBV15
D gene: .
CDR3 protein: CATSRGRGETQYF
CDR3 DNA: TGTGCCACCAGCAGAGGAAGGGGAGAGACCCAGTACTTC

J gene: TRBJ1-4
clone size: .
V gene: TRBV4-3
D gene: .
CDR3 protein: CASSQDERDEKLFF
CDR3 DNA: TGCGCCAGCAGCCAAGATGAGCGTGATGAAAAACTGTTTTTT

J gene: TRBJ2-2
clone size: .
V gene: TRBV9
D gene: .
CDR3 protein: CASSVDRAGTGELFF
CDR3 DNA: TGTGCCAGCAGCGTAGACAGGGCTGGCACCGGGGAGCTGTTTTTT

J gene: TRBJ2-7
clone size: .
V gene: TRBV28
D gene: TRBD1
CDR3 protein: CASSPGQFPYEQYF
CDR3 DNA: TGTGCCAGCAGCCCGGGACAGTTTCCCTACGAGCAGTACTTC

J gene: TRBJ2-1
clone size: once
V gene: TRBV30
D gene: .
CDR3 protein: CAWSPGFEGEQFF
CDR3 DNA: TGTGCCTGGAGTCCGGGTTTCGAGGGTGAGCAGTTCTTC

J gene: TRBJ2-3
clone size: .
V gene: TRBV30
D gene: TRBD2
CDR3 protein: CAWNLGTSGGAPSDTQYF
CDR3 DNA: TGTGCCTGGAACCTCGGGACTAGCGGGGGGGCCCCCTCAGATACGCAGTATTTT

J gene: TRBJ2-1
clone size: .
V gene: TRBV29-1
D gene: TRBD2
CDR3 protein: CSVGGLAVHEQFF
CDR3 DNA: TGCAGCGTTGGCGGACTAGCGGTCCATGAGCAGTTCTTC

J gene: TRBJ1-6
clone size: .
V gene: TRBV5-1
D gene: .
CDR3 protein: CASSLDRANSPLHF
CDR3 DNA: TGCGCCAGCAGCTTGGACAGGGCCAATTCACCCCTCCACTTT

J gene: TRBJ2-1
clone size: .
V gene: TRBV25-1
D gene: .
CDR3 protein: CASSEDNEQFF
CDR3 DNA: TGTGCCAGCAGTGAAGACAATGAGCAGTTCTTC

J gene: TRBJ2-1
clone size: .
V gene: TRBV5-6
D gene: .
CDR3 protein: CASSEVGVYNEQFF
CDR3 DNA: TGTGCCAGCAGTGAAGTCGGGGTATACAATGAGCAGTTCTTC

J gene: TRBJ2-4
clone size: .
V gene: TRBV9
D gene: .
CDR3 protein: CASSGPTSGRTKNIQYF
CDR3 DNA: TGTGCCAGCAGCGGCCCCACCTCGGGACGGACGAAAAACATTCAGTACTTC

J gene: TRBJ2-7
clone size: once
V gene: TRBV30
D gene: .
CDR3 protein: CAWSGQGFEQYF
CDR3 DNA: TGTGCCTGGAGTGGTCAGGGTTTCGAGCAGTACTTC

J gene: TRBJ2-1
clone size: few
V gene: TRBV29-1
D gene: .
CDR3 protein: CSVGSGNEQFF
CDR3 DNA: TGCAGCGTTGGGTCGGGCAATGAGCAGTTCTTC

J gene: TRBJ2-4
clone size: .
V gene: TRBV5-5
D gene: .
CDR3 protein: CASTTSRLWELEGHIQYF
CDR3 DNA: TGTGCCAGCACCACAAGTCGACTTTGGGAGCTAGAGGGGCACATTCAGTACTTC

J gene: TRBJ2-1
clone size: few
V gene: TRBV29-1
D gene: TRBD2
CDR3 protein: CSQGTRPYDEQFF
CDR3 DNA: TGCAGCCAGGGGACTAGGCCTTATGATGAGCAGTTCTTC

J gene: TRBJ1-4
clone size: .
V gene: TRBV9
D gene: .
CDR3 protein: CASSTTGDGTNEKLFF
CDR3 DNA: TGTGCCAGCAGTACGACCGGGGACGGTACTAATGAAAAACTGTTTTTT

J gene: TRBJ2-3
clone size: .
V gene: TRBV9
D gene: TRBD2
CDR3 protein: CASSVVFAGGTDTQYF
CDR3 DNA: TGTGCCAGCAGCGTAGTGTTCGCGGGAGGCACAGATACGCAGTATTTT

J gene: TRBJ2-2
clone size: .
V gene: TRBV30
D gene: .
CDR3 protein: CAWSKDSGELFF
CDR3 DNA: TGTGCCTGGAGTAAAGATAGCGGGGAGCTGTTTTTT

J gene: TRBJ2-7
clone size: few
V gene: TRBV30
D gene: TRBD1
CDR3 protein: CAWSVRQGSYEQYF
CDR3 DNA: TGTGCCTGGAGTGTACGACAGGGTTCCTACGAGCAGTACTTC

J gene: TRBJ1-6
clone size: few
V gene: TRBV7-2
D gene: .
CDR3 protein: CASSLAQGKDSPLHF
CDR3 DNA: TGTGCCAGCAGCTTAGCACAGGGAAAGGATTCACCCCTCCACTTT

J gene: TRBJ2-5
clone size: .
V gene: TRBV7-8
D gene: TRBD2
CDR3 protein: CASSFAGEGQETQYF
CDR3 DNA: TGTGCCAGCAGCTTTGCGGGGGAAGGCCAAGAGACCCAGTACTTC

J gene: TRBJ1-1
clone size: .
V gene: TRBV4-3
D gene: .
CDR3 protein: CASSQDRIGTYAFF
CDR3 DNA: TGCGCCAGCAGCCAAGATAGAATCGGGACATACGCTTTCTTT

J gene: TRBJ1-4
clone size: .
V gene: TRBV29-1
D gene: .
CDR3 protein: CSVFSRDSNEKLFF
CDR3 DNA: TGCAGCGTATTTTCCAGGGACTCTAATGAAAAACTGTTTTTT

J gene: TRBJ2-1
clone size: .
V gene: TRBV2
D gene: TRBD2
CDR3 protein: CASRPLAGVNEQFF
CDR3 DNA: TGTGCCAGCAGACCACTAGCGGGGGTTAACGAGCAGTTCTTC

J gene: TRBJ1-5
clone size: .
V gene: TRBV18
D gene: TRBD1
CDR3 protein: CASSPPGQGIQPQHF
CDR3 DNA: TGTGCCAGCTCACCACCGGGACAGGGGATTCAGCCCCAGCATTTT

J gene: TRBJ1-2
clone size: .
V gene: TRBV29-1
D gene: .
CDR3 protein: CSVEIPGGYTF
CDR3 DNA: TGCAGCGTTGAGATTCCGGGTGGCTACACCTTC

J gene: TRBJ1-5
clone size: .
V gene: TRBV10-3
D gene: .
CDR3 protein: CAIQGDDQPQHF
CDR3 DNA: TGTGCCATCCAAGGGGATGATCAGCCCCAGCATTTT

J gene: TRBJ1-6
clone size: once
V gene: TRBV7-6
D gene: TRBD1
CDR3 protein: CASSRNIVLGQGGSPLHF
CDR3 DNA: TGTGCCAGCAGCAGGAACATCGTTTTGGGACAGGGGGGTTCACCCCTCCACTTT

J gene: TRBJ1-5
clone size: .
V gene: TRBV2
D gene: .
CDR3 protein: CASSGEGQQQPQHF
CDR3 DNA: TGTGCCAGCAGTGGCGAAGGGCAACAGCAGCCCCAGCATTTT

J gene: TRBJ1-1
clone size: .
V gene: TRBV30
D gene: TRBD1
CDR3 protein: CAWSGQGDTEAFF
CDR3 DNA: TGTGCCTGGAGTGGACAGGGGGACACTGAAGCTTTCTTT